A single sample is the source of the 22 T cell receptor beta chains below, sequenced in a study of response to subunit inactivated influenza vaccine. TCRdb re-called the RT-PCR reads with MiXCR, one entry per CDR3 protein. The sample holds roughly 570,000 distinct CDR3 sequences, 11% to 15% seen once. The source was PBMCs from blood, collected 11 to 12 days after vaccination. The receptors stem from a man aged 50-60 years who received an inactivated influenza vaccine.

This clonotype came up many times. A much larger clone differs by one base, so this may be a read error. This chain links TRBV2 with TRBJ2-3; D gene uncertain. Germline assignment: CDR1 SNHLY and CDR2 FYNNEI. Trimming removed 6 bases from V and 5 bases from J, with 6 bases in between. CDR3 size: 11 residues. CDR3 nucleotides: TGTGCCAGCAGCTACAGAGATACGCAGTATTTT. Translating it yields CASSYRDTQYF.

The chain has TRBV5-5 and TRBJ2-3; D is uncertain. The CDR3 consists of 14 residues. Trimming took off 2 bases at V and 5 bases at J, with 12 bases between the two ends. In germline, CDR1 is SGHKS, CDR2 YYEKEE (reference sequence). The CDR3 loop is CASSFMSFRDTQYF. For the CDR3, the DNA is TGTGCCAGCAGCTTTATGTCCTTCAGAGATACGCAGTATTTT.

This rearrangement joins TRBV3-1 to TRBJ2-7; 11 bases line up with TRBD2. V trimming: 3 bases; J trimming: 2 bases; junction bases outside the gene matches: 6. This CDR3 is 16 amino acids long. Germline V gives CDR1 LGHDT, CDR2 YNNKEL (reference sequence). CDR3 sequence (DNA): TGTGCCAGCAGCCAGTCCGGGACTAGCGGACCCTACGAGCAGTACTTC. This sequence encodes CASSQSGTSGPYEQYF.

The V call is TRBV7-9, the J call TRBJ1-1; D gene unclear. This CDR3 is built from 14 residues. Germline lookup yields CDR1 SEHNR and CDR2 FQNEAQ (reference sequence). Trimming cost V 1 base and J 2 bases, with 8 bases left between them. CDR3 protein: CASSLVEGNTEAFF. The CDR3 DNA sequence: TGTGCCAGCAGCTTAGTAGAGGGAAACACTGAAGCTTTCTTT.

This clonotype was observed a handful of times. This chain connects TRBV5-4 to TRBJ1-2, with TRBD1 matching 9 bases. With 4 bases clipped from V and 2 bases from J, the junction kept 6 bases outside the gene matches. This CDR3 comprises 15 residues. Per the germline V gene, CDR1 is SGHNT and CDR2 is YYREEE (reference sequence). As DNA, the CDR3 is TGTGCCAGCAGCATGGGACAGGGAACGAACTATGGCTACACCTTC. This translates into CASSMGQGTNYGYTF.

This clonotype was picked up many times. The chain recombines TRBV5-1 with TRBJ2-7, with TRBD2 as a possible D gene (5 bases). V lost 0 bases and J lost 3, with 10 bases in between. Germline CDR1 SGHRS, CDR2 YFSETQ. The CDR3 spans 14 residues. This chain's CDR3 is CASSLDSEGYEQYF. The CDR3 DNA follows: TGCGCCAGCAGCTTGGACAGCGAGGGCTACGAGCAGTACTTC.

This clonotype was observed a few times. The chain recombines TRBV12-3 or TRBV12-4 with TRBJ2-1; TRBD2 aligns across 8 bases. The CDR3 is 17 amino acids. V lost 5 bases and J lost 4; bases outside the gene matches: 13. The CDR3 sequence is CASSTRGEPQIYNEQFF. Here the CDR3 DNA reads TGTGCCAGCAGTACGCGGGGGGAACCGCAAATATACAATGAGCAGTTCTTC.

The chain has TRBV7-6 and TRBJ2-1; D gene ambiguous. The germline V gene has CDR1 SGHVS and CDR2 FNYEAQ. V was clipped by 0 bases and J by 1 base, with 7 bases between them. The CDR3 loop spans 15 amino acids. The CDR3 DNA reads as TGTGCCAGCAGCTTAGCAGCTAATTCCTACAATGAGCAGTTCTTC. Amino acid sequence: CASSLAANSYNEQFF. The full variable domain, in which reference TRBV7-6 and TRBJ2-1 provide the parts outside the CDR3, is GAGVSQSPRYKVTKRGQDVALRCDPISGHVSLYWYRQALGQGPEFLTYFNYEAQQDKSGLPNDRFSAERPEGSISTLTIQRTEQRDSAMYRCASSLAANSYNEQFFGPGTRLTVL.

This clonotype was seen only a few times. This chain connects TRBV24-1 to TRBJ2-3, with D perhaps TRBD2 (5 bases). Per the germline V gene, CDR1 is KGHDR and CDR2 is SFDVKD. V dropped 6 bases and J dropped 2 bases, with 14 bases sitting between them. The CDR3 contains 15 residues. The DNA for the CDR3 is TGTGCCACCAGTCCGCGCACCGGGGTCACAGATACGCAGTATTTT. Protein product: CATSPRTGVTDTQYF.

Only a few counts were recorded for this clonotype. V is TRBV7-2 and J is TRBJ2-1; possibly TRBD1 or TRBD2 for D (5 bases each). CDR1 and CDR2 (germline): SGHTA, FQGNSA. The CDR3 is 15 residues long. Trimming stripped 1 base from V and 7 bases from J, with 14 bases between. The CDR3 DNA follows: TGTGCCAGCAGCTTAGGGGACCTGAGGCGGAATGAGCAGTTCTTC. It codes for CASSLGDLRRNEQFF.

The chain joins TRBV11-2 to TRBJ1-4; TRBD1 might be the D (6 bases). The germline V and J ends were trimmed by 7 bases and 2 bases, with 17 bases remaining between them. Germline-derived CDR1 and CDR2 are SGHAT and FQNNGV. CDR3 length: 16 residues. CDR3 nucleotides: TGTGCCAGCAACAACCCGTACAGGGCGACTAATGAAAAACTGTTTTTT. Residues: CASNNPYRATNEKLFF.

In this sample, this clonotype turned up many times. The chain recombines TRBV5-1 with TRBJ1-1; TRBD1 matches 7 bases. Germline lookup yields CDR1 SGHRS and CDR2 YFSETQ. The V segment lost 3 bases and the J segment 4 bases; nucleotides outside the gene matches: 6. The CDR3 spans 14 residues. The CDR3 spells CASSSGTAATEAFF. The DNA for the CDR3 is TGCGCCAGCAGCTCAGGGACAGCGGCCACTGAAGCTTTCTTT.

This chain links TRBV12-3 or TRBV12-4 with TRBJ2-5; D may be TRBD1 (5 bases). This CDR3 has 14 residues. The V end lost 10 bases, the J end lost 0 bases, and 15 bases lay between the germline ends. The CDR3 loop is CATSLHRHQETQYF. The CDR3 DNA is TGTGCCACCTCTCTGCACAGGCACCAAGAGACCCAGTACTTC.

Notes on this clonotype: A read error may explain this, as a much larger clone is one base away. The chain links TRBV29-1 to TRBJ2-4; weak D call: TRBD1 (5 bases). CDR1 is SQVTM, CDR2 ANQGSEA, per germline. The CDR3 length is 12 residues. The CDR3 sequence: CSVEIGANIQNF. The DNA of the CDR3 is TGCAGCGTTGAGATAGGGGCAAACATTCAGAACTTC.

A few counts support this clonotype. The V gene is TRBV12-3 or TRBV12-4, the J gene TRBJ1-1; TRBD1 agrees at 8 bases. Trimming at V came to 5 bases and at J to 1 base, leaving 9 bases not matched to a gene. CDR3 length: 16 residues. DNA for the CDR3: TGTGCCAGCAGTCCCGGGACAGGACGTTCGAACACTGAAGCTTTCTTT. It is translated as CASSPGTGRSNTEAFF.

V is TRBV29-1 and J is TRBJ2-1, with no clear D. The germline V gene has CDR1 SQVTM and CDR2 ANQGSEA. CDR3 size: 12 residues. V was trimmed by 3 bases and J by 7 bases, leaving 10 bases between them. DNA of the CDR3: TGCAGCGTTGACAGCCCTGGTAATGAGCAGTTCTTC. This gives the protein CSVDSPGNEQFF.

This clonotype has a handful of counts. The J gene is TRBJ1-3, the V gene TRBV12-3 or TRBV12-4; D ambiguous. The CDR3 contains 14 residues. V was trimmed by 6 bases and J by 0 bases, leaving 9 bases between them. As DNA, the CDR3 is TGTGCCAGCAGGGAAGATAACTCTGGAAACACCATATATTTT. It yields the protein CASREDNSGNTIYF.

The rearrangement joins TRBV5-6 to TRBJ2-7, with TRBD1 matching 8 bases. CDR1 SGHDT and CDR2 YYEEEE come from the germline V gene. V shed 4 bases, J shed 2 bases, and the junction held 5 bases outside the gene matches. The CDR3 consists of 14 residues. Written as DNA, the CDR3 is TGTGCCAGCAGCGTGCCGGGACAGGCCTACGAGCAGTACTTC. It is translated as CASSVPGQAYEQYF. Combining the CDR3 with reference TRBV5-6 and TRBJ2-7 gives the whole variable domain DAGVTQSPTHLIKTRGQQVTLRCSPKSGHDTVSWYQQALGQGPQFIFQYYEEEERQRGNFPDRFSGHQFPNYSSELNVNALLLGDSALYLCASSVPGQAYEQYFGPGTRLTVT.

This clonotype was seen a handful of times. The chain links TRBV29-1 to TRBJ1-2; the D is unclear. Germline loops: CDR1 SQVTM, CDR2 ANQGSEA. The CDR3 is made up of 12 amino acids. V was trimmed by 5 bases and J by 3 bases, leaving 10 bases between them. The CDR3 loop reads CSVRRSHYGYTF. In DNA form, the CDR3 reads TGCAGCGTTCGCAGGTCCCACTATGGCTACACCTTC.

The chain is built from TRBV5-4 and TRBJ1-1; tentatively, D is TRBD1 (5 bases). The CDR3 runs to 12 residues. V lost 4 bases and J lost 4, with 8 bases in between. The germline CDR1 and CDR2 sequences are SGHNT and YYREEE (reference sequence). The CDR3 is CASSSQGTEAFF. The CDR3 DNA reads TGTGCCAGCAGCAGCCAGGGCACTGAAGCTTTCTTT.

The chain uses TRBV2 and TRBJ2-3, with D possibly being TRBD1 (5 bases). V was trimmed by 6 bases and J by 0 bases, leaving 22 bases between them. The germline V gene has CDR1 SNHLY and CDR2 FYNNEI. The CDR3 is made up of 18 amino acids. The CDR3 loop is CASSPKLWGPKSTDTQYF. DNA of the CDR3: TGTGCCAGCAGCCCTAAGTTGTGGGGCCCAAAGAGCACAGATACGCAGTATTTT.

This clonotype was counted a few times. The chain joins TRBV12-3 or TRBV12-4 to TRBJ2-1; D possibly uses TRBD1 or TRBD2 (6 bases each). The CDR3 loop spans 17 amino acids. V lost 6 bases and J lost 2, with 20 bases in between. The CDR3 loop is CASSSTWGAPTYNEQFF. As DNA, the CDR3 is TGTGCCAGCAGCTCAACTTGGGGGGCACCTACCTACAATGAGCAGTTCTTC.